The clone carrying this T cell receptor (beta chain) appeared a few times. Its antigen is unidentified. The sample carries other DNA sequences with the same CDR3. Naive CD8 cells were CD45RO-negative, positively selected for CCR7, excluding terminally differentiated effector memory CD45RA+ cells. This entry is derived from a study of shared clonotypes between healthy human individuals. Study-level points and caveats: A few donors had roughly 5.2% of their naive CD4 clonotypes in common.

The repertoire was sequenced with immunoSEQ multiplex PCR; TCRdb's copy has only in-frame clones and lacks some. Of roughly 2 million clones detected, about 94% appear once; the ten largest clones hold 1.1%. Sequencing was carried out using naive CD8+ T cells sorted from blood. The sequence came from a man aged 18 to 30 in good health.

CDR3 residues: CASSLDLSYEQYF. The CDR3 DNA reads TGTGCCAGCAGCTTGGACCTCTCCTACGAGCAGTACTTC. V and J are TRBV5-4 and TRBJ2-7; D call uncertain. The germline CDR1 and CDR2 sequences are SGHNT and YYREEE (reference sequence). The V end was cut by 0 bases, the J end by 0 bases, with 4 bases between. CDR3 length: 13 residues.